These T cell receptor beta chains were read from a single sample in a study of response to subunit inactivated influenza vaccine. One entry per CDR3 protein, called by TCRdb with MiXCR from the RT-PCR reads. The top ten hold more than 9% of the sample, which has about 650,000 distinct CDR3 sequences, more than 15% seen once. The specimen was PBMCs from blood, collected 11 to 12 days after vaccination. Every receptor here comes from a man aged 45 to 65 who received an inactivated influenza vaccine. Both conserved end residues are part of each CDR3. The order of the fields is clone size, V gene, J gene, D gene, CDR3 protein, CDR3 DNA. The D gene is left open where the match is weak. Rows may omit the clone size; those that give it use once, few, many or a size class.

NA	TRBV20-1	TRBJ2-5	TRBD2	CSANGLADQETQYF	TGCAGTGCTAATGGACTAGCGGACCAAGAGACCCAGTACTTC
few	TRBV27	TRBJ1-1	NA	CASSLSAFMNTEAFF	TGTGCCAGCAGTTTATCGGCCTTCATGAACACTGAAGCTTTCTTT
many	TRBV4-1	TRBJ2-1	NA	CASSRIQLGRGPNEQFF	TGCGCCAGCAGCCGAATTCAGCTCGGGCGGGGACCGAATGAGCAGTTCTTC
few	TRBV7-9	TRBJ2-5	NA	CASSWMGAQETQYF	TGTGCCAGCAGCTGGATGGGGGCCCAAGAGACCCAGTACTTC
many	TRBV29-1	TRBJ2-1	NA	CSVGGVSYNEQFF	TGCAGCGTTGGAGGTGTCTCCTACAATGAGCAGTTCTTC
NA	TRBV28	TRBJ1-2	NA	CASSPTGRSLYGYTF	TGTGCCAGCAGCCCGACAGGACGGTCGCTCTATGGCTACACCTTC
NA	TRBV7-3	TRBJ1-6	TRBD1	CASSLRGQNNSPLHF	TGTGCCAGCAGCCTGAGGGGACAGAATAATTCACCCCTCCACTTT
NA	TRBV20-1	TRBJ1-1	TRBD1	CSARAQGAGTEAFF	TGCAGTGCTAGAGCTCAGGGGGCTGGCACTGAAGCTTTCTTT
many	TRBV15	TRBJ2-3	TRBD2	CATSRDLLAAGDTQYF	TGTGCCACCAGCAGAGATTTACTAGCGGCCGGGGATACGCAGTATTTT
NA	TRBV20-1	TRBJ1-5	NA	CSASIPSSQPQHF	TGCAGTGCTAGTATCCCGTCCAGTCAGCCCCAGCATTTT
few	TRBV7-2	TRBJ2-2	TRBD2	CASTRTSGRGAELFF	TGTGCCAGCACCAGGACTAGCGGGAGGGGGGCGGAGCTGTTTTTT
few	TRBV12-3/TRBV12-4	TRBJ1-1	NA	CASSSWTPMNTEAFF	TGTGCCAGCAGTTCGTGGACGCCGATGAACACTGAAGCTTTCTTT
few	TRBV4-2	TRBJ1-3	NA	CASSQVDRQRWGSGNTIYF	TGTGCCAGCAGCCAAGTAGACCGGCAGCGTTGGGGCTCTGGAAACACCATATATTTT
NA	TRBV6-1	TRBJ2-3	TRBD2	CASSQLAGGPLDTQYF	TGTGCCAGCAGCCAACTAGCGGGGGGACCGTTAGATACGCAGTATTTT
few	TRBV5-1	TRBJ2-2	NA	CATGGMDTGELFF	TGCGCCACCGGAGGTATGGACACCGGGGAGCTGTTTTTT
few	TRBV20-1	TRBJ2-7	NA	CSAGTNTLDEQYF	TGCAGTGCCGGAACGAATACCCTCGACGAGCAGTACTTC
many	TRBV10-3	TRBJ1-1	TRBD1	CAIAGQGGMNTEAFF	TGTGCCATCGCCGGACAGGGAGGTATGAACACTGAAGCTTTCTTT
few	TRBV20-1	TRBJ2-1	TRBD2	CSANALAGGRDEQFF	TGCAGTGCAAACGCCCTAGCGGGAGGGCGGGATGAGCAGTTCTTC
many	TRBV29-1	TRBJ2-5	TRBD2	CSVQRTRAETQYF	TGCAGCGTTCAGCGGACTAGAGCAGAGACCCAGTACTTC
many	TRBV11-1	TRBJ2-1	TRBD2	CASSLVGLAGGASYNEQFF	TGTGCCAGCAGCTTAGTCGGACTAGCGGGAGGGGCGTCCTACAATGAGCAGTTCTTC
few	TRBV7-9	TRBJ2-7	NA	CASSLGWAGYEQYF	TGTGCCAGCAGCTTAGGTTGGGCGGGCTACGAGCAGTACTTC
NA	TRBV4-2	TRBJ2-1	TRBD2	CASSPDYGGGEQFF	TGTGCCAGCAGCCCCGATTACGGCGGGGGAGAGCAGTTCTTC
NA	TRBV6-1	TRBJ2-1	NA	CASSGSNNEQFF	TGTGCCAGCAGTGGTTCCAACAATGAGCAGTTCTTC
NA	TRBV3-1	TRBJ2-7	NA	CASSQVGGAEQYF	TGTGCCAGCAGCCAAGTTGGCGGGGCCGAGCAGTACTTC
NA	TRBV6-1	TRBJ2-7	NA	CASSVTVFSSYEQYF	TGTGCCAGCAGTGTGACTGTTTTCAGCTCCTACGAGCAGTACTTC
NA	TRBV30	TRBJ2-5	TRBD2	CAWSLAVQETQYF	TGTGCCTGGTCGCTAGCGGTCCAAGAGACCCAGTACTTC